This TCR beta chain comes out of a study of shared clonotypes between healthy human individuals. Points on this clone: Its specificity is unknown. Other DNA sequences in the sample encode the same CDR3.

V dropped 3 bases and J dropped 0 bases, with 8 bases sitting between them. Germline values: CDR1 SQVTM, CDR2 ANQGSEA. The CDR3 loop spans 13 amino acids. General observations from the study: The donor pool, a small one, limited the genetic and exposure-history diversity represented.

The authors ran the assay at deep level. The assay was immunoSEQ multiplex PCR, and TCRdb's table has in-frame clones only and misses some. The profile shows roughly 2.5 million clones, around nine tenths of them singletons. Sequencing was carried out using naive CD4+ T cells sorted from blood. The subset is: CD45RA+ positively selected. V and J are TRBV29-1 and TRBJ1-1; D is ambiguous. The receptor was isolated from a man aged 18 to 30 in good health. The CDR3 bases are TGCAGCGTTGAGACGAGAATGAACACTGAAGCTTTCTTT. It translates to CSVETRMNTEAFF.